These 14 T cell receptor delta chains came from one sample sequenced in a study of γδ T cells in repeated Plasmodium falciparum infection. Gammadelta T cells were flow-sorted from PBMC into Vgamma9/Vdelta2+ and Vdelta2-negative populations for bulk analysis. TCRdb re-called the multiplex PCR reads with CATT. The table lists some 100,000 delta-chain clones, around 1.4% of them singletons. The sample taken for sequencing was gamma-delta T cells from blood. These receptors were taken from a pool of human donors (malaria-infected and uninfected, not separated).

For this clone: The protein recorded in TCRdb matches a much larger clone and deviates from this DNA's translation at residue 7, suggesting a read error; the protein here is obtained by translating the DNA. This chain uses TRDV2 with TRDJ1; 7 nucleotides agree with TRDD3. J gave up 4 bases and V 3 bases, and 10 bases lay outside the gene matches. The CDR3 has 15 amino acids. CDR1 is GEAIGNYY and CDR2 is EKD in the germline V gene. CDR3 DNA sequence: TGTGCCTGTGACCAACTGTGGGATACCCGCGATAAACTCATCTTT. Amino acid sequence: CACDQLWDTRDKLIF.

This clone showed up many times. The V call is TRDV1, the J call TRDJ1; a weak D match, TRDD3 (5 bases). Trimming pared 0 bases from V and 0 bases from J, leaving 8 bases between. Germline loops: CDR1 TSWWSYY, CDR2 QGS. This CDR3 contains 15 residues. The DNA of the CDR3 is TGTGCTCTTGGGGAACTTCAGGGGGACACCGATAAACTCATCTTT. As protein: CALGELQGDTDKLIF.

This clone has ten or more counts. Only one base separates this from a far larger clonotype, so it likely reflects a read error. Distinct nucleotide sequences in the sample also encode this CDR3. The CDR3 here is CACDTVLGDTWDTRQMFF. Here the CDR3 DNA reads TGTGCCTGCGACACCGTACTGGGGGATACCTGGGACACCCGACAGATGTTTTTC. V gene TRDV2 combines with J gene TRDJ3; 11 nucleotides line up with TRDD3. The J gene was not available in TCRdb and was assigned here by matching the DNA to germline segments. This CDR3 region has 18 residues. In germline, CDR1 is GEAIGNYY, CDR2 EKD.

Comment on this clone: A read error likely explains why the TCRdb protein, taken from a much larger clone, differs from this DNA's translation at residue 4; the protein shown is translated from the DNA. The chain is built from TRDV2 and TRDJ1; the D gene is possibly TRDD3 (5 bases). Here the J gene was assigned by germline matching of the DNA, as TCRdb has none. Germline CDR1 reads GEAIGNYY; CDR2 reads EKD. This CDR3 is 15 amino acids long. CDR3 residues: CACGTVGTQGDKLIF. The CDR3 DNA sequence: TGTGCCTGTGGCACCGTGGGGACCCAAGGGGATAAACTCATCTTT.

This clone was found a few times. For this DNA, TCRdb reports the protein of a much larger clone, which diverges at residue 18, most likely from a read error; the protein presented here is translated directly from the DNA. The CDR3 reads CACDTIAGTHTGGYGADRLIF. The DNA for the CDR3 is TGTGCCTGTGACACGATCGCCGGAACCCACACTGGGGGATATGGCGCCGATAGACTCATCTTT. The rearrangement links TRDV2 to TRDJ1, with 11 nucleotides matching TRDD3. The CDR3 length is 21 residues. Germline-derived CDR1 and CDR2 are GEAIGNYY and EKD.

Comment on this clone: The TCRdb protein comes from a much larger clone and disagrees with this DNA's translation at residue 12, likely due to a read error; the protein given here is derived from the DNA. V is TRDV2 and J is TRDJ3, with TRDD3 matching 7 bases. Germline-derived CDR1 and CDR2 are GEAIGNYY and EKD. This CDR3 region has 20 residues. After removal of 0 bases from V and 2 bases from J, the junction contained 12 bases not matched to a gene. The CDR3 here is CACDTAGYPKSAWDTRQMFF. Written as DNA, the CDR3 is TGTGCCTGTGACACCGCGGGATACCCGAAAAGCGCCTGGGACACCCGACAGATGTTTTTC.

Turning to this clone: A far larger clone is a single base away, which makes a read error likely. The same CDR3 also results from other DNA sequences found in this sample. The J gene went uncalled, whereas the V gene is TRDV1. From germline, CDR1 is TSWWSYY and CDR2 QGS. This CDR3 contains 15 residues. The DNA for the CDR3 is TGTGCTCTTGGGGGGGACCCCGATCCTGCCGATAAACTTATCTTT. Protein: CALGGDPDPADKLIF.

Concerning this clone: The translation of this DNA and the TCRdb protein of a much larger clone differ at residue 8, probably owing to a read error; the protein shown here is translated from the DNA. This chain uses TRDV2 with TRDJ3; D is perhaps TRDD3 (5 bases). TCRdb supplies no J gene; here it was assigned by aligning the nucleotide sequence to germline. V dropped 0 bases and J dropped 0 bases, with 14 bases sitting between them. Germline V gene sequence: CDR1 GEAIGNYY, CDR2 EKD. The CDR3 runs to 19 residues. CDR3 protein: CACDTVGTLSSWDTRQMFF. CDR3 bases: TGTGCCTGTGACACCGTGGGGACACTTAGCTCCTGGGACACCCGACAGATGTTTTTC.

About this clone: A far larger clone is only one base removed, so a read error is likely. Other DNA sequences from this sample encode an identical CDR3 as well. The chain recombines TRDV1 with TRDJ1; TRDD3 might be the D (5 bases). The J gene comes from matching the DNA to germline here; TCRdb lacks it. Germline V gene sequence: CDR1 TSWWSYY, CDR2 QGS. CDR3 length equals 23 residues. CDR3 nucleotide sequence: TGTGCTCTCGGGGAACTTAACTGTCTCTTACCAACTCCTTGGGCGGGCTGCCCCGATAAACTCATCTTT. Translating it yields CALGELNCLLPTPWAGCPDKLIF.

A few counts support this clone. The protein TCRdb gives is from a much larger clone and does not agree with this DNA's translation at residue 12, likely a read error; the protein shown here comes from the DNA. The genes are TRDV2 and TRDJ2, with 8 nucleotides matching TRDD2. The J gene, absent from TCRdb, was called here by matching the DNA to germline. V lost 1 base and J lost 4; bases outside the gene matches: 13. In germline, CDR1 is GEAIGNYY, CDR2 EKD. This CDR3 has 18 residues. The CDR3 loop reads CACDTLPTGEASTAQLFF. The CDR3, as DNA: TGTGCCTGTGACACACTTCCTACAGGGGAAGCTTCGACAGCACAACTCTTCTTT.

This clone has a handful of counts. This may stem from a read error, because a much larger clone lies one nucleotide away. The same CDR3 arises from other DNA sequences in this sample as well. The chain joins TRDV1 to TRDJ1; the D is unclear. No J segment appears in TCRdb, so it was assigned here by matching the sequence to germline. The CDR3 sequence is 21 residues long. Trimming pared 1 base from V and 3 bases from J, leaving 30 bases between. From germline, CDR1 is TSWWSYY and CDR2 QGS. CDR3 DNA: TGTGCTCTTGGGGAACCCCTCAGGTACCTGTATGAAAGAGAGGGACCCGATAAACTCATCTTT. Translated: CALGEPLRYLYEREGPDKLIF.

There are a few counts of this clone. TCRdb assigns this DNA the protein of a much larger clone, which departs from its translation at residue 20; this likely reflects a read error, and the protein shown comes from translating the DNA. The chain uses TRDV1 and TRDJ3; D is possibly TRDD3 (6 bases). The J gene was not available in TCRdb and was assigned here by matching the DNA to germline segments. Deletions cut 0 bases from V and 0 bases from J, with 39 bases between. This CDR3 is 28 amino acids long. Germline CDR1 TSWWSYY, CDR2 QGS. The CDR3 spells CALGELVGPLQSYWDRPKSSWDTRQMFF. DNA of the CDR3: TGTGCTCTTGGGGAACTAGTGGGACCTCTACAATCGTACTGGGATAGGCCGAAGAGCTCCTGGGACACCCGACAGATGTTTTTC.

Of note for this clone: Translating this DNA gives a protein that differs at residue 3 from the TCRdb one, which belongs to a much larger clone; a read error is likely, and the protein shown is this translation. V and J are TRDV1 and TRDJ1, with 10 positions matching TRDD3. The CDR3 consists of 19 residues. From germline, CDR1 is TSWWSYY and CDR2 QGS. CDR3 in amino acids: CAPGESFSRVLGDTDKLIF. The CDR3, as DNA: TGTGCTCCTGGGGAATCTTTCAGCCGCGTACTGGGGGATACCGATAAACTCATCTTT.

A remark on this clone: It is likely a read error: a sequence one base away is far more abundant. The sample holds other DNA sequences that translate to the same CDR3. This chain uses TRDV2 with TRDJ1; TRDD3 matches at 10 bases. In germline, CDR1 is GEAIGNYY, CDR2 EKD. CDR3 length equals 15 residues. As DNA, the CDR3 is TGTGCTTGTGAGGGTACTGGGGGATCTACCGATAAACTCATCTTT. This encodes CACEGTGGSTDKLIF.